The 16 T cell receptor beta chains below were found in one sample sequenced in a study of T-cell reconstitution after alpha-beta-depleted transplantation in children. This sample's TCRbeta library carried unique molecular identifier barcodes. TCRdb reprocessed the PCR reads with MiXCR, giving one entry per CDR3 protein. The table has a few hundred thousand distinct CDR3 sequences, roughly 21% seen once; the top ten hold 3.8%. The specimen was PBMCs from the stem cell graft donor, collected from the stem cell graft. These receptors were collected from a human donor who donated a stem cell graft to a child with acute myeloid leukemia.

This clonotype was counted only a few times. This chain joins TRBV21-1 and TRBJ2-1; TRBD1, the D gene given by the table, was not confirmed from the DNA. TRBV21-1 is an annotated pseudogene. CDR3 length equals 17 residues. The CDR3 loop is CASSKVARDKRDDEQFF. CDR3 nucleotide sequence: TGTGCCAGCAGCAAAGTGGCCAGGGACAAAAGGGACGATGAGCAGTTCTTC.

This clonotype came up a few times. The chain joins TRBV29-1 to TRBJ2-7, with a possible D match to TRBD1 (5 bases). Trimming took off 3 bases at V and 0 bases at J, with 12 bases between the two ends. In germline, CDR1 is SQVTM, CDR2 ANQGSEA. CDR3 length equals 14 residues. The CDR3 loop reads CSVEGLGDSYEQYF. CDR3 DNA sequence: TGCAGCGTTGAGGGTCTAGGGGACTCCTACGAGCAGTACTTC.

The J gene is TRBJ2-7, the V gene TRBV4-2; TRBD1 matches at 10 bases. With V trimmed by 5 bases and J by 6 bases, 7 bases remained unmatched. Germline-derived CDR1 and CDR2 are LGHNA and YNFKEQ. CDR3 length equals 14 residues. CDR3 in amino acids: CASSARDRGGEQYF. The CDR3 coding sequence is TGTGCCAGCAGCGCACGGGACAGGGGCGGCGAGCAGTACTTC.

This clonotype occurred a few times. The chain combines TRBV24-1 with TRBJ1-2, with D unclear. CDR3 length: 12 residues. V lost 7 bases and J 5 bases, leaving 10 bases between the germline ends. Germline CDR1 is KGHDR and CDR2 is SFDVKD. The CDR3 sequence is CATSGTGYGYTF. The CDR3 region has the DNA TGTGCCACCAGCGGAACGGGGTATGGCTACACCTTC.

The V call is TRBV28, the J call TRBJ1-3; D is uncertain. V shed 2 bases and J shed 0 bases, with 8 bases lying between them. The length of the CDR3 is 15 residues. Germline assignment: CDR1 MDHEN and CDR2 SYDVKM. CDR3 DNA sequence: TGTGCCAGCAGTTTAGGGCCAACCTCTGGAAACACCATATATTTT. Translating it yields CASSLGPTSGNTIYF.

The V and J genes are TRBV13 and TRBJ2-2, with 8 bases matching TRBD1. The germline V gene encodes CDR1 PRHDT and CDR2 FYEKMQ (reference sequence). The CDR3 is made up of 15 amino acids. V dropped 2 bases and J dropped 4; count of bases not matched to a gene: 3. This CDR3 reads CASSLNRGVTGELFF. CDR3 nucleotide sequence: TGTGCCAGCAGCTTAAACAGGGGGGTCACCGGGGAGCTGTTTTTT.

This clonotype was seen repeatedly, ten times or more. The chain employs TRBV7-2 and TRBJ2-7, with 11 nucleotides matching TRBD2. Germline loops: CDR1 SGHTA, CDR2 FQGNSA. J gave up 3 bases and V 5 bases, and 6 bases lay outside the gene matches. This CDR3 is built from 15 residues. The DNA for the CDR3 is TGTGCCAGCAGCCAGACTAGCGGGACCATCTACGAGCAGTACTTC. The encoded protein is CASSQTSGTIYEQYF.

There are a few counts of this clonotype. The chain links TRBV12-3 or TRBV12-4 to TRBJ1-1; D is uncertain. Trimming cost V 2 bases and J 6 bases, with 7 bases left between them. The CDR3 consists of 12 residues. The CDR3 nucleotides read TGTGCCAGCAGTTTATCTAAATCTGAAGCTTTCTTT. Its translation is CASSLSKSEAFF.

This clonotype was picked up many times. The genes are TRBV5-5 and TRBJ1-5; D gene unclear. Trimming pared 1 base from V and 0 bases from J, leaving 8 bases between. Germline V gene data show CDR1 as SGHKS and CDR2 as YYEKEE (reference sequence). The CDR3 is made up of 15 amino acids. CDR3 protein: CASSLTDYSNQPQHF. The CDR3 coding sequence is TGTGCCAGCAGCTTGACGGATTATAGCAATCAGCCCCAGCATTTT.

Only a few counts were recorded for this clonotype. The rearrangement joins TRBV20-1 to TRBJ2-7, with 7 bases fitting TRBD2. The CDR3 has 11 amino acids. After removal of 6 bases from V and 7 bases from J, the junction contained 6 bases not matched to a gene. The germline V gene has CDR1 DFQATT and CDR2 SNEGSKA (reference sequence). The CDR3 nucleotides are TGCAGTGCCGAAGCGGGATTGGAGCAGTACTTC. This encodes CSAEAGLEQYF.

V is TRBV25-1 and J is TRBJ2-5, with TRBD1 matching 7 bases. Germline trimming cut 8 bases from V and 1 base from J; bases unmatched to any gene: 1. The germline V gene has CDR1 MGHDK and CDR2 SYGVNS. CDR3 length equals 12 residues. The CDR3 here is CASGQVQETQYF. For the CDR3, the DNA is TGTGCCAGCGGACAGGTCCAAGAGACCCAGTACTTC.

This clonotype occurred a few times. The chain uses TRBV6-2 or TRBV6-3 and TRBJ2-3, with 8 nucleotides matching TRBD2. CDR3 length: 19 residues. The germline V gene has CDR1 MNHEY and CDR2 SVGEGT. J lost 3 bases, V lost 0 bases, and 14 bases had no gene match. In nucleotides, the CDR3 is TGTGCCAGCAGTTACTCGTACGAGACTAGCGTTATCGGGACAGATACGCAGTATTTT. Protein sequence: CASSYSYETSVIGTDTQYF.

CDR3 amino acids: CASSLIGEQETQYF. In DNA, the CDR3 is TGTGCCAGCAGCTTAATTGGGGAACAAGAGACCCAGTACTTC. This rearrangement joins TRBV7-3 to TRBJ2-5; D not resolved. The ends were cut back, 1 base at V and 2 bases at J, with 8 bases in the middle. CDR3 length: 14 amino acids. Germline V CDR1 and CDR2: SGHTA, FQGTGA.

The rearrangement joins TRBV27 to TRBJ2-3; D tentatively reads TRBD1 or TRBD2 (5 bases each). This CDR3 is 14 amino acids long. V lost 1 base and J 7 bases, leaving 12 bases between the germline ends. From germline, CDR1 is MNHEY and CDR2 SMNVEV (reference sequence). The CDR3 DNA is TGTGCCAGCAGTTTATACGGGGCCTCGTATACGCAGTATTTT. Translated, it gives CASSLYGASYTQYF.

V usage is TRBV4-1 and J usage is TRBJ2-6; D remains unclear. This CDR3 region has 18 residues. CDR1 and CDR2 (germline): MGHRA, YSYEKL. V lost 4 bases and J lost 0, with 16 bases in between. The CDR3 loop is CASSPIGPGSSGANVLTF. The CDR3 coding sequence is TGCGCCAGCAGCCCCATAGGTCCCGGAAGCTCTGGGGCCAACGTCCTGACTTTC.

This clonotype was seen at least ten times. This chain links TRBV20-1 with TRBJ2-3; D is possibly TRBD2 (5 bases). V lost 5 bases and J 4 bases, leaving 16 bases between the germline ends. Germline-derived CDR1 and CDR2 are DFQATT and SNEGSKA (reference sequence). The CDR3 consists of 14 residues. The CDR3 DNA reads TGCAGTGCTCCGCTCTTGAGGGCCTCAGATACGCAGTATTTT. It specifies CSAPLLRASDTQYF.